This T cell receptor beta chain comes out of a study of cytomegalovirus exposure and HLA in healthy donors (dated by TCRdb to about 2017). About the study as a whole: According to an earlier analysis of 450 to 650 of the donors, about 170 million T cells yielded some 120 million unique TCR beta sequences and more than 250 Gb of sequence data. Around 320 gigabases of sequencing data and tens of millions of unique TCR sequences were included in an early release covering 550 to 800 HLA-typed donors. Among the approximately 400 genotyped donors, about 83% belonged to the genetic ancestry cluster associated with self-reported Caucasian donors. The study aimed to test whether signatures of past pathogen exposure could be identified by cataloging public T cell receptors. The study used immunosequencing to profile the T cell repertoires of under 700 subjects and linked those repertoires to cytomegalovirus serostatus. A separate validation cohort of approximately 120 different subjects was used in addition to the 666-subject first cohort. High-throughput TCR immunosequencing, statistical association of individual TCRs with disease status, and machine learning were combined to predict cytomegalovirus infection status. To study patterns of TCR occurrence, a later analysis re-analyzed previously published TCR beta repertoires from around 700 donors and added high-resolution HLA genotyping. Rather than using new phenotypic data, the later analysis identified candidate immune exposures from TCR beta sequences and from how often those sequences occurred across donors. An earlier analysis of 587 of the donors used high-throughput TCR beta sequencing to judge whether each TCR beta V gene segment behaved as functional or pseudogenic. Donor age, sex, ethnicity and CMV serostatus were compiled together with the repertoire data. A later genetic analysis took genome-wide SNP genotypes for 398 of the 666 donors and used that subset as a discovery cohort. All discovery cohort repertoires had been generated on a single sequencing platform. Class I and class II HLA loci were covered by the typing at four-digit resolution. The number of donors typed differed by locus, with roughly 629-640 for A, B, C, DRB1 and DQB1, over 500 for DQA1, 600 to 610 for DPA1, and 472 for DPB1. Several DR-DQ haplotypes were treated as single units for association and clustering because of strong linkage in the cohort. Among some 400 genotyped donors of the cohort, an average of about 240,000 unique TCR beta nucleotide sequences were sequenced per donor, around 20% of them non-productive.

The junction carries 19 bases between V and J, which are trimmed by 5 bases and 0 bases respectively. CDR1 and CDR2 (SNHLY, FYNNEI) derive from the germline V gene. Including cysteine and phenylalanine, the CDR3 has 17 amino acids. The entry retains the CDR3 DNA only, 51 bases that are in frame from base 1. The cohort consisted of more than 650 healthy bone marrow donors. Cohort members were all nominally healthy when sampled, although unrecorded immune exposures were likely present. The donor tested CMV seropositive, placing the donor among the 289 seropositive members of the cohort. Each donor provided a peripheral blood sample, and peripheral blood mononuclear cells were used for TCR beta sequencing. Genomic DNA extraction from the blood cell samples was performed with the Qiagen DNeasy Blood Extraction Kit. The library was prepared using the immunoSEQ multiplex PCR assay. A mixture of 60 forward primers for TCR Vbeta segments and 13 reverse primers for TCR Jbeta segments was used in the multiplex PCR. A multiplex PCR assay on genomic DNA amplified the CDR3 region of rearranged TCR beta genes. Amplified TCR beta libraries were sequenced as 87-base-pair reads on the Illumina HiSeq System. The study's processing was this. A later analysis tallied 75 million to 95 million unique TCR beta chains across the 666 repertoires, and about 12 million of those chains were shared by two or more donors. Raw reads were error-corrected and collapsed into unique sequences with a nearest-neighbor algorithm that merged closely related sequences to remove PCR and sequencing errors. V, D and J gene segments were assigned by aligning CDR3 sequences to IMGT reference sequences. For a sequence to be retained, at least a six-nucleotide match to both a V gene segment and a J gene segment was required. Rearrangements were called productive when the CDR3 lacked stop codons and stayed in frame with V and J; all others were non-productive. CDR3 was defined by IMGT convention, running from the second conserved V-encoded cysteine to the conserved J-encoded phenylalanine. Sequences without an unambiguous match to a single V gene segment were excluded from the earlier analysis of over 500 of the donors. An earlier analysis of 500 to 700 of the donors classified V segments as functional when productive rearrangements were above 56.7% and as segregating when the standard deviation between donors was above 5%. A statistical classification framework was developed to diagnose cytomegalovirus status using the catalog of TCR beta chain sequences. A later analysis assigned V and J genes by comparing TCR nucleotide sequences with IMGT/GENE-DB human TR gene sequences. Using the TCRdist pipeline, a later analysis assigned CDR3 sequences along with most-parsimonious VDJ recombination scenarios. A later analysis defined each TCR beta chain by its CDR3 amino acid sequence plus V-gene family, and excluded reads lacking a unique V-gene family. A later analysis removed several hundred highly shared, low-generation-probability nucleotide sequences to deal with suspected cross-contamination and a sequencing artifact. In a later analysis, a clonal expansion index was calculated for each public chain from normalized within-repertoire ranks of inferred template counts. Generation probabilities in a later analysis came from a VDJ recombination model fitted to out-of-frame rearrangements, and those results were checked against IGoR. In a later analysis, hypergeometric tests were used to score TCR-TCR, TCR-HLA and TCR-CMV co-occurrence, with a repertoire-size bias correction applied to TCR pairs. In a later analysis, false discovery rates were estimated by permuting HLA or CMV assignments 20 times. In a later analysis, co-occurring TCRs were grouped with DBSCAN, and TCRdist sequence similarity was added when clustering was performed within HLA-allele-positive subsets. For co-occurrence clustering, repertoires with fewer than 30,000 or more than 120,000 public chains were excluded, along with 5 or 6 repertoires with anomalous nucleotide sharing. The table was pulled from immuneACCESS by TCRdb, which kept in-frame rearrangements only. Such tables lose some clones; where checked, under half of the loss comes from unresolved V genes, and the rest has no known cause. V, J and clone size were drawn from that table, and D and trimming were deduced from the DNA. This sample lists 100,000 to 150,000 clones; about 8.6% were detected once. The ten largest clones capture less than 6.5% of the sample.

Summary of the overall study and its limitations: An earlier analysis of 587 of the donors showed that most TCR beta V segments appeared in productive rearrangements either about 90% or about 30% of the time, which broadly matched IMGT annotations. A later analysis associated some 17,000 TCR beta sequences with specific HLA alleles at a false discovery rate of 0.05. The sequencing pipeline was judged likely to have produced a cluster of highly shared sequence variants as a technical artifact. In the study, 150 to 200 TCR beta chains were listed as associated with cytomegalovirus. V-gene and J-gene trimming of TCR beta chains was associated with a missense DCLRE1C variant in a later genetic analysis, and the association was replicated in an independent cohort. Presence/absence analyses assumed roughly uniform sequencing depth across donors, an assumption that may not hold. In a later analysis, HLA-associated TCR beta chains were found to be more clonally expanded and to have lower generation probabilities than equally common non-associated chains. Most TCR sequences were observed very rarely across donors, whereas some public TCRs were present in many individuals. The 87-base-pair reads could not distinguish some IMGT-functional V segments, including TRBV6-2 and TRBV6-3, so those segments were excluded. A few of the identified cytomegalovirus-associated TCR beta chains were confirmed in vitro to be specific for cytomegalovirus antigens. Several of the top co-occurrence clusters appeared to be linked to parvovirus B19, influenza, CMV and Epstein-Barr virus, according to a later analysis. A later analysis found that most CMV-associated TCR beta chains appeared HLA-restricted, with HLA associations seemingly driven largely by CMV exposure. A further reported finding was that TCR beta sequences accurately predicted the HLA-A and HLA-B alleles for most subjects in the first cohort. Compared with the roughly 710-donor mean, donors in an Asian-associated ancestry cluster had fewer N-insertions in productive TCRs, according to a later genetic analysis. Correlated functional status among segregating V segments might be attributable to linkage disequilibrium, but an unknown experimental factor could not be ruled out. Cytomegalovirus status was reported to be diagnosed by the classifier with high specificity and sensitivity in both the original and validation cohorts. For the cohort, immune exposure information was limited to CMV serostatus. It was suggested by the authors that the approach could potentially be generalized to other disease states and immunological phenotypes. The earlier analysis of approximately 540 of the donors excluded roughly 17 rarely observed V segments, including chromosome 9 orphons, because counts were too low. Assigning TCR associations to individual alleles was difficult when HLA alleles, especially DR and DQ, strongly co-occurred. The cohort was sequenced for TCR beta chains only, and without alpha or paired-chain data the features that could be detected were limited. Because HLA typing was unavailable for some donors at each locus, only the typed subset was used in association tests. In a later analysis, TCR association rates were found to vary across HLA loci, with the most associated TCRs seen for DRB1 alleles and the fewest for HLA-C alleles.

A note on this clone: Its antigen has not been determined. There are no base qualities to consult, and no much larger clone falls within one base.

This TCR was sampled from a woman in her thirties or forties in good health and CMV-seropositive. Here the chain combines TRBV2 and TRBJ1-1; the D segment cannot be called with confidence. Sequencing was performed on PBMCs. The sequenced DNA is TGTGCCAGCAGTTTACCTTACACGGAGCCTTTGAACACTGAAGCTTTCTTT. Its translation is CASSLPYTEPLNTEAFF.